This passage covers 20 T cell receptor beta chains from one sample sequenced in a study of spatial heterogeneity in lung cancer. Time point reported: sample taken at primary tumor resection. Whole RNA from tumor, nontumor lung or frozen PBMC was sequenced unsorted. Each CDR3 protein gets one entry after TCRdb re-called the 5' RACE reads with MiXCR. The sample has some 28,000 distinct CDR3 sequences, 7.5% to 9.5% seen once; the top ten hold about 34%. The sequencing here drew on PBMCs, taken at surgery. All receptors derive from a female donor with early-stage non-small cell lung cancer.

There are a few counts of this clonotype. The chain couples TRBV28 to TRBJ2-1; a weak D match, TRBD2 (5 bases). Germline values: CDR1 MDHEN, CDR2 SYDVKM. The V gene lost 6 bases and the J gene lost 6 bases, with 9 bases spanning the gap. The CDR3 covers 12 residues. The CDR3 protein is CASSDYPNEQFF. CDR3 nucleotides: TGTGCCAGCAGCGACTATCCCAATGAGCAGTTCTTC.

This clonotype counts as medium-sized. The gene calls are TRBV12-3 or TRBV12-4 and TRBJ2-5, with TRBD1 matching over 10 bases. This CDR3 has 19 amino acids. J gave up 4 bases and V 3 bases, and 17 bases lay outside the gene matches. The CDR3 loop reads CASSFQFVRPGQGRETQYF. CDR3 nucleotide sequence: TGTGCCAGCAGTTTTCAGTTCGTCCGTCCGGGACAGGGGAGAGAGACCCAGTACTTC.

A few counts support this clonotype. The V gene is TRBV10-3, the J gene TRBJ2-7; tentative D call: TRBD1 (6 bases). Per the germline V gene, CDR1 is ENHRY and CDR2 is SYGVKD. The CDR3 loop spans 13 amino acids. V lost 5 bases to trimming and J lost 0 bases, with 8 bases between them. The CDR3 reads CAISQGTSYEQYV. The CDR3 DNA reads as TGTGCCATCAGTCAGGGGACCTCCTACGAGCAGTACGTC.

The rearrangement uses TRBV20-1 and TRBJ1-5; TRBD1 might be the D (5 bases). This CDR3 has 14 residues. Germline-derived CDR1 and CDR2 are DFQATT and SNEGSKA (reference sequence). V lost 3 bases and J 2 bases, leaving 11 bases between the germline ends. The CDR3 here is CSARGGRGNQPQHF. CDR3 DNA: TGCAGTGCTAGGGGGGGAAGAGGCAATCAGCCCCAGCATTTT.

This clonotype has ten or more counts. CDR3 nucleotides: TGCAGTGCTTTTGGACAGAGCTCCTACAATGAGCAGTTCTTC. Amino acids: CSAFGQSSYNEQFF. This chain joins TRBV20-1 and TRBJ2-1, with D perhaps matching TRBD1 (6 bases). Germline V gene data show CDR1 as DFQATT and CDR2 as SNEGSKA (reference sequence). The CDR3 has 14 residues. V lost 5 bases to trimming and J lost 0 bases, with 11 bases between them.

The sample holds many counts of this clonotype. The CDR3 DNA follows: TGCAGCGTGACAGTTAACACTGAAGCTTTCTTT. This gives the protein CSVTVNTEAFF. The rearrangement links TRBV29-1 to TRBJ1-1; TRBD1 might be the D (5 bases). Germline V gene data show CDR1 as SQVTM and CDR2 as ANQGSEA. The CDR3 has 11 residues. Trimming removed 6 bases from V and 2 bases from J, with 7 bases in between.

This clonotype was recorded at least ten times. The chain employs TRBV7-2 and TRBJ2-5, with 9 bases matching TRBD2. The CDR3 consists of 16 residues. The V segment lost 3 bases and the J segment 1 base; nucleotides outside the gene matches: 6. Germline V CDR1 and CDR2: SGHTA, FQGNSA. The chain's CDR3 is CASSFQGGRAQETQYF. CDR3 sequence (DNA): TGTGCCAGCAGCTTTCAAGGCGGGAGGGCCCAAGAGACCCAGTACTTC.

There are a few counts of this clonotype. The chain carries TRBV28 and TRBJ2-1; D gene unclear. This CDR3 region has 14 residues. V was cut by 2 bases and J by 3 bases, with 8 bases left in between. Germline loops: CDR1 MDHEN, CDR2 SYDVKM. The CDR3: CASSLRWGYNEQFF. CDR3 sequence (DNA): TGTGCCAGCAGTTTAAGGTGGGGCTACAATGAGCAGTTCTTC.

This clonotype has more than one count but fewer than ten. CDR3 sequence (DNA): TGTGCCAGCAGCTGGACGGATAGCAATCAGCCCCAGCATTTT. It yields the protein CASSWTDSNQPQHF. The chain combines TRBV5-5 with TRBJ1-5; unclear D gene. This CDR3 is 14 amino acids long. Trimming left V 3 bases short and J 0 bases short, with 7 bases between. Germline V CDR1 and CDR2: SGHKS, YYEKEE (reference sequence).

This clonotype was detected many times. This chain links TRBV28 with TRBJ1-3; possibly TRBD1 for D (5 bases). V lost 3 bases and J 0 bases, leaving 12 bases between the germline ends. Looked up from germline, CDR1 is MDHEN and CDR2 is SYDVKM. The CDR3 loop spans 16 amino acids. The CDR3 here is CASSFRDVVSGNTIYF. CDR3 DNA: TGTGCCAGCAGTTTCCGGGACGTCGTCTCTGGAAACACCATATATTTT.

In this sample, this clonotype turned up many times. The chain recombines TRBV7-3 with TRBJ1-1; D is unclear. Germline CDR1 SGHTA, CDR2 FQGTGA. This CDR3 comprises 13 residues. V dropped 1 base and J dropped 5 bases, with 8 bases sitting between them. CDR3 nucleotide sequence: TGTGCCAGCAGCTTAAAGGGTGGGACTGAAGCTTTCTTT. It specifies CASSLKGGTEAFF.

The chain uses TRBV28 and TRBJ2-2; weak D call: TRBD1 (5 bases). Germline assignment: CDR1 MDHEN and CDR2 SYDVKM. V dropped 2 bases and J dropped 1 base, with 11 bases sitting between them. This CDR3 has 16 amino acids. The CDR3 DNA reads as TGTGCCAGCAGTTTACAGGGTCGTGGGAACACCGGGGAGCTGTTTTTT. Protein sequence: CASSLQGRGNTGELFF.

This clonotype is medium-sized (0.01 to 0.1%). The chain joins TRBV5-4 to TRBJ1-1; D is unresolved. Trimming stripped 1 base from V and 5 bases from J, with 3 bases between. Per the germline V gene, CDR1 is SGHNT and CDR2 is YYREEE (reference sequence). CDR3 length: 11 residues. CDR3 region: CASSLSTEAFF. DNA for the CDR3: TGTGCCAGCAGCTTGTCGACTGAAGCTTTCTTT.

This clonotype was seen only once. One base away lies a much larger clone, so this may be a sequencing read error. The chain combines TRBV7-2 with TRBJ2-1; D might be TRBD2 (5 bases). This CDR3 is built from 15 residues. Germline V gives CDR1 SGHTA, CDR2 FQGNSA. The CDR3 spells CASSFSASSFNEQFF. CDR3 nucleotide sequence: TGTGCCAGCAGTTTTAGCGCTAGCTCCTTCAATGAGCAGTTCTTC.

This clonotype has at least ten counts. The chain couples TRBV7-9 to TRBJ2-1, with 9 positions matching TRBD2. The V and J ends lost 5 bases and 4 bases, in that order; junction bases with no gene match: 12. This CDR3 region has 17 residues. From germline, CDR1 is SEHNR and CDR2 FQNEAQ (reference sequence). The CDR3 nucleotides read TGTGCCAGCAGCCCGCCCCCGAGACTAGCGGTATACAATGAGCAGTTCTTC. It translates to CASSPPPRLAVYNEQFF.

Many counts were recorded for this clonotype. The V and J genes are TRBV19 and TRBJ1-5; 7 nucleotides agree with TRBD1. Germline V gene lookup returns CDR1 LNHDA and CDR2 SQIVND (reference sequence). CDR3 length: 14 amino acids. With 9 bases clipped from V and 4 bases from J, the junction kept 9 bases outside the gene matches. CDR3 in DNA: TGTGCCAGCGGTATACGGGACAGAAATCAGCCCCAGCATTTT. Its protein product is CASGIRDRNQPQHF.

This clonotype was observed a handful of times. The chain carries TRBV7-8 and TRBJ2-3, with 12 bases aligning to TRBD2. The CDR3 contains 16 residues. The germline CDR1 and CDR2 sequences are SGHVS and FQNEAQ. The V segment lost 5 bases and the J segment 4 bases; nucleotides outside the gene matches: 7. The CDR3 here is CASSRASGRAADTQYF. DNA of the CDR3: TGTGCCAGCAGCCGGGCTAGCGGGAGGGCCGCAGATACGCAGTATTTT.

Ten or more counts support this clonotype. The rearrangement joins TRBV28 to TRBJ2-7, with D possibly matching TRBD2 (5 bases). The germline V and J ends were trimmed by 5 bases and 6 bases, with 17 bases remaining between them. From germline, CDR1 is MDHEN and CDR2 SYDVKM. This CDR3 spans 14 amino acids. The CDR3 sequence: CASSPPGSLSEQYF. The CDR3 coding sequence is TGTGCCAGCAGTCCTCCGGGATCTCTCAGCGAGCAGTACTTC.

This clonotype was detected many times. This sequence joins TRBV27 and TRBJ1-4; D remains ambiguous. V was cut by 5 bases and J by 8 bases, with 21 bases left in between. The CDR3 length is 16 residues. Germline values: CDR1 MNHEY, CDR2 SMNVEV (reference sequence). The DNA for the CDR3 is TGTGCCAGCAGTCCGATCCGGCAGTCGCTGGGGGAAAAACTGTTTTTT. Translated, it gives CASSPIRQSLGEKLFF.

Many counts were recorded for this clonotype. The rearrangement uses TRBV19 and TRBJ1-2; D gene uncertain. Per germline, CDR1 LNHDA and CDR2 SQIVND (reference sequence). V was clipped by 3 bases and J by 5 bases, with 7 bases between them. The length of the CDR3 is 12 residues. CDR3 nucleotide sequence: TGTGCCAGTAGTATCAGAGGGTATGGCTACACCTTC. This translates into CASSIRGYGYTF.